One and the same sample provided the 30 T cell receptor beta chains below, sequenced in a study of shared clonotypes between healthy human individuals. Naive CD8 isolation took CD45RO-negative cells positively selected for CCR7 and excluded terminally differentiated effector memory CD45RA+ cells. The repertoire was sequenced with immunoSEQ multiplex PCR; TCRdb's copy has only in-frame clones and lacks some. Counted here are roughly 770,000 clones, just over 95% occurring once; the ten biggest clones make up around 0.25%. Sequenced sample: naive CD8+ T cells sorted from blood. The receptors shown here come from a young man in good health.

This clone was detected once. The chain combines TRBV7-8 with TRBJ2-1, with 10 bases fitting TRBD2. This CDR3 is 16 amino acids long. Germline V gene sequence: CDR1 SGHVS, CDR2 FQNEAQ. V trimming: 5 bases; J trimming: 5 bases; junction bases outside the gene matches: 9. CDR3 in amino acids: CASSPRTSGTHNEQFF. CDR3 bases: TGTGCCAGCAGCCCCAGGACTAGCGGAACTCACAATGAGCAGTTCTTC.

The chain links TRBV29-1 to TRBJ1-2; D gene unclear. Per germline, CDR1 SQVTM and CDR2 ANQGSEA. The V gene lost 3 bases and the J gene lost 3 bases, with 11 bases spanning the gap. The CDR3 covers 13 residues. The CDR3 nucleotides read TGCAGCGTTGAGGGGTGGCCGGACTATGGCTACACCTTC. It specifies CSVEGWPDYGYTF. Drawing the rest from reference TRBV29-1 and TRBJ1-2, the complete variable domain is SAVISQKPSRDICQRGTSLTIQCQVDSQVTMMFWYRQQPGQSLTLIATANQGSEATYESGFVIDKFPISRPNLTFSTLTVSNMSPEDSSIYLCSVEGWPDYGYTFGSGTRLTVV.

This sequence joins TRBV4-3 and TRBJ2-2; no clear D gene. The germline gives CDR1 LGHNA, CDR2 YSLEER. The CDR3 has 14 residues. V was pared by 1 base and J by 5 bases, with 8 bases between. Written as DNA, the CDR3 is TGCGCCAGCAGCCAAGTAACTGGGACCGGGGAGCTGTTTTTT. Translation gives CASSQVTGTGELFF.

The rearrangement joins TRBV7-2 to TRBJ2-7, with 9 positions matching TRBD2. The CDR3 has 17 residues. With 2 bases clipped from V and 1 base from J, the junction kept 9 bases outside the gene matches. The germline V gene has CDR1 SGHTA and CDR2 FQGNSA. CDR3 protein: CASSLMRRLAGSYEQYF. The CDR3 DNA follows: TGTGCCAGCAGCTTAATGCGCCGTCTAGCGGGGTCCTACGAGCAGTACTTC.

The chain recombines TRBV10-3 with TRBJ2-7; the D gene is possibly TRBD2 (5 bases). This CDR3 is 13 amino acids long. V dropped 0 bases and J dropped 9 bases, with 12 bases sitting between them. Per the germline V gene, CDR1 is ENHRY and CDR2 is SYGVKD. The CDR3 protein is CAISESPSRPQYF. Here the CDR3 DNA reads TGTGCCATCAGTGAGTCGCCTAGCAGGCCGCAGTACTTC.

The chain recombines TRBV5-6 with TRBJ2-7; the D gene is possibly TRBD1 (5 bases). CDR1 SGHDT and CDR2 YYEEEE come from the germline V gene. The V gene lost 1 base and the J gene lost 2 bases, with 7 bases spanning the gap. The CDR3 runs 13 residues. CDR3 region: CASSLSGTYEQYF. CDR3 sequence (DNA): TGTGCCAGCAGCTTGTCAGGGACCTACGAGCAGTACTTC. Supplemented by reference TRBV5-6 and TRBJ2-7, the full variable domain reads DAGVTQSPTHLIKTRGQQVTLRCSPKSGHDTVSWYQQALGQGPQFIFQYYEEEERQRGNFPDRFSGHQFPNYSSELNVNALLLGDSALYLCASSLSGTYEQYFGPGTRLTVT.

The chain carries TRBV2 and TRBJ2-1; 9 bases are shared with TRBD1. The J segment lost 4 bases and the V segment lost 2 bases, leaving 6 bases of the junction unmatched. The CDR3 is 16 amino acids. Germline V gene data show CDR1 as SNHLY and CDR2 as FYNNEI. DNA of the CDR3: TGTGCCAGCAGTGAAATGGGACAGGGACCGTACAATGAGCAGTTCTTC. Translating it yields CASSEMGQGPYNEQFF.

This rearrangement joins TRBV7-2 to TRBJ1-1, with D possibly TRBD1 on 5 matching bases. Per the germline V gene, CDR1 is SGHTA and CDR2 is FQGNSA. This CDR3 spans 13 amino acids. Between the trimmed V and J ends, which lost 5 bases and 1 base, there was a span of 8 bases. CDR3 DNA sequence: TGTGCCAGCAGCGCGGGACCGAACACTGAAGCTTTCTTT. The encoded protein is CASSAGPNTEAFF.

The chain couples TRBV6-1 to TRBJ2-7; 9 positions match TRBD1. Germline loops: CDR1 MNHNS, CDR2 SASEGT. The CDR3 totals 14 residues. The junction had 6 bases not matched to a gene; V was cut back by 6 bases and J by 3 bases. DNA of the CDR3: TGTGCCAGCAGGCGGACAGGGGTCGTCTACGAGCAGTACTTC. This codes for CASRRTGVVYEQYF.

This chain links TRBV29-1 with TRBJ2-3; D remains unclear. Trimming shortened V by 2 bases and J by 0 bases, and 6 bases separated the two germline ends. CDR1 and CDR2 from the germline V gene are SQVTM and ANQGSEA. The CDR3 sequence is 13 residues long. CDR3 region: CSVEPASTDTQYF. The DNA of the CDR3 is TGCAGCGTTGAACCTGCTAGCACAGATACGCAGTATTTT.

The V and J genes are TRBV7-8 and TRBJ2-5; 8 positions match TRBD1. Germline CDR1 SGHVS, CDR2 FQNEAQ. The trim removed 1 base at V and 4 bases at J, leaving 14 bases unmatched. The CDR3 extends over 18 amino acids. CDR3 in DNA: TGTGCCAGCAGCTTAGAGCCGTCGGGACAGGTGTCTGGAGAGACCCAGTACTTC. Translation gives CASSLEPSGQVSGETQYF.

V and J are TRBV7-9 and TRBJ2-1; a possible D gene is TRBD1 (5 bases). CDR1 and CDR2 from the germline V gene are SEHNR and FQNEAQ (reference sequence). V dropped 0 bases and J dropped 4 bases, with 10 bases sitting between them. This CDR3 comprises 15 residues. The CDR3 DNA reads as TGTGCCAGCAGCTTAGCCCAGGGAAGGTACAATGAGCAGTTCTTC. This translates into CASSLAQGRYNEQFF.

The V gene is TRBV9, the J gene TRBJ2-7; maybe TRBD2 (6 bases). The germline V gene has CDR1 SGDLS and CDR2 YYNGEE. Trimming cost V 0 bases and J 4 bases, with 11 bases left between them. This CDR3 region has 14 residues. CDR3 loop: CASSVAGAQYEQYF. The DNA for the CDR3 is TGTGCCAGCAGCGTAGCGGGAGCTCAATACGAGCAGTACTTC.

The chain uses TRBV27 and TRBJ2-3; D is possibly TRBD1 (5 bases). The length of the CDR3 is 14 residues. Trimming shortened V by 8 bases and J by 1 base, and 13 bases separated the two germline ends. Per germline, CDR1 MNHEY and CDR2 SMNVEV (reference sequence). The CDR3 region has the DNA TGTGCCAGCGGCCCCAGGGCACGCACAGATACGCAGTATTTT. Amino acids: CASGPRARTDTQYF.

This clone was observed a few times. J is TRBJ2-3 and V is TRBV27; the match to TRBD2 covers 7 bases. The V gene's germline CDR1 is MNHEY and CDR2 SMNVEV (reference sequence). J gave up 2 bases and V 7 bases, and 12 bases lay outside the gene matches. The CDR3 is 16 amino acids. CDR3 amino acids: CASKRGGRGNTDTQYF. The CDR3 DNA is TGTGCCAGCAAACGTGGAGGGAGGGGAAACACAGATACGCAGTATTTT.

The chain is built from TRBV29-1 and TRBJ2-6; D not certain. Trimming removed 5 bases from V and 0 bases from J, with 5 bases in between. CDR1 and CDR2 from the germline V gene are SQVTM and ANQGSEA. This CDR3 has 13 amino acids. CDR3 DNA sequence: TGCAGCGTTTCACGCTCTGGGGCCAACGTCCTGACTTTC. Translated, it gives CSVSRSGANVLTF.

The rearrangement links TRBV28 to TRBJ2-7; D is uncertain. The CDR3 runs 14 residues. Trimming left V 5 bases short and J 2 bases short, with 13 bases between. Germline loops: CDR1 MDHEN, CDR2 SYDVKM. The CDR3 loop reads CASSDQGWPYEQYF. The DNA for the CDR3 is TGTGCCAGCAGTGATCAAGGATGGCCCTACGAGCAGTACTTC.

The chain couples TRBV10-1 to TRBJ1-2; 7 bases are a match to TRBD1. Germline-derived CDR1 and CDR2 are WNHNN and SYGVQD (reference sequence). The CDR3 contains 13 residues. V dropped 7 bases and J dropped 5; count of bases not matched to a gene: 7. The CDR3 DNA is TGCGCCAGCACGAAGGGGGCGTCATATGGCTACACCTTC. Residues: CASTKGASYGYTF.

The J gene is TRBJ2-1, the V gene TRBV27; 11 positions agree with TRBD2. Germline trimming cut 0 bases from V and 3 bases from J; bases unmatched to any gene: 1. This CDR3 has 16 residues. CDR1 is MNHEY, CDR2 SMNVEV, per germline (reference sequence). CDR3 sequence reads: CASSLSGTSGYNEQFF. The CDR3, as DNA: TGTGCCAGCAGTTTATCAGGGACTAGCGGCTACAATGAGCAGTTCTTC.

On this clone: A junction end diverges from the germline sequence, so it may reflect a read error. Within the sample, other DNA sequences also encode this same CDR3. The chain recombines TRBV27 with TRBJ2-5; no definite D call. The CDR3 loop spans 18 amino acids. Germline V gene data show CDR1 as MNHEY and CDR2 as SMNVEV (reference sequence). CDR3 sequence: CASSFKGGRNMGQETQYF. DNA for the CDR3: TGTGCCAGTAGTTTTAAAGGCGGCAGGAACATGGGGCAAGAGACCCAGTACTTC.

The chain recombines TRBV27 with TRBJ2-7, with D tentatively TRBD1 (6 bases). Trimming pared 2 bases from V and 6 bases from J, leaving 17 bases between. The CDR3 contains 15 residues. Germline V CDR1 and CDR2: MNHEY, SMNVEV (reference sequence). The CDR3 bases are TGTGCCAGCAGTTTAACCTTGGACAGATTAATCGAGCAGTACTTC. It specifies CASSLTLDRLIEQYF.

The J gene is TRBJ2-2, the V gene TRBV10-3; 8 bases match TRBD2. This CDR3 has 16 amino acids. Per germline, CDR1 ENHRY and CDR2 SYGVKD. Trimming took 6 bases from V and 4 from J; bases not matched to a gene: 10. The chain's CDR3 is CAISPLAGGVTGELFF. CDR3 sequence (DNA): TGTGCCATCAGCCCTCTGGCGGGAGGTGTCACCGGGGAGCTGTTTTTT.

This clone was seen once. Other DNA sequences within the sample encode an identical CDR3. The CDR3 DNA is TGCGCCAGCAGCTTGCGTAACAATGAGCAGTTCTTC. As protein: CASSLRNNEQFF. The V and J genes are TRBV5-1 and TRBJ2-1, with D unclear. CDR3 length: 12 residues. Germline V gene data show CDR1 as SGHRS and CDR2 as YFSETQ. V was shortened by 1 base and J by 5 bases, with 4 bases between the two germline ends.

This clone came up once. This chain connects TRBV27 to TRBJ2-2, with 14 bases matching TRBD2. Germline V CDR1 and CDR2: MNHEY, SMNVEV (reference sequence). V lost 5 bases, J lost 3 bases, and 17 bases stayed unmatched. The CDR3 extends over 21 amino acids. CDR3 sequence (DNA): TGTGCCAGCAGTCTATTGGGCGGGACTAGCGGGAGAGGGCAGGACACCGGGGAGCTGTTTTTT. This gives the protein CASSLLGGTSGRGQDTGELFF.

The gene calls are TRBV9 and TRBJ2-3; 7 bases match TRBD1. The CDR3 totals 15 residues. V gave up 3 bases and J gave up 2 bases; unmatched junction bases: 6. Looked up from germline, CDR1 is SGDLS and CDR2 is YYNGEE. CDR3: CASSASGQVTDTQYF. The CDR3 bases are TGTGCCAGCAGCGCCTCAGGACAGGTCACAGATACGCAGTATTTT. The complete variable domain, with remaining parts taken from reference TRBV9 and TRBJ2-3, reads DSGVTQTPKHLITATGQRVTLRCSPRSGDLSVYWYQQSLDQGLQFLIQYYNGEERAKGNILERFSAQQFPDLHSELNLSSLELGDSALYFCASSASGQVTDTQYFGPGTRLTVL.

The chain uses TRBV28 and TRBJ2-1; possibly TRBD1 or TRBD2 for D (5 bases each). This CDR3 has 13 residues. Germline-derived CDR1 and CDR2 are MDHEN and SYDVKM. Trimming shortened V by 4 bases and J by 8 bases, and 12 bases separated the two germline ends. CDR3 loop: CASSYGGSDEQFF. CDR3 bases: TGTGCCAGCAGTTATGGGGGATCGGATGAGCAGTTCTTC. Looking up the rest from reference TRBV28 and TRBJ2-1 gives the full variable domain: DVKVTQSSRYLVKRTGEKVFLECVQDMDHENMFWYRQDPGLGLRLIYFSYDVKMKEKGDIPEGYSVSREKKERFSLILESASTNQTSMYLCASSYGGSDEQFFGPGTRLTVL.

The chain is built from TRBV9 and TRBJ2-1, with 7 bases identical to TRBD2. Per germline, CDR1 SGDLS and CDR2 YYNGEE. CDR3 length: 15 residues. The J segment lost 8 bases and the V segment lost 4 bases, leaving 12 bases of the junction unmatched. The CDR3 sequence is CASSSWQTSIDEQFF. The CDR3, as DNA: TGTGCCAGCAGCTCTTGGCAGACTAGCATCGATGAGCAGTTCTTC.

The CDR3 coding sequence is TGTGCCACCAGCAGAGATGTCATCGATTCGGGGACACTTAACTATGGCTACACCTTC. Protein: CATSRDVIDSGTLNYGYTF. The J gene is TRBJ1-2, the V gene TRBV15, with D maybe TRBD1 (6 bases). V lost 0 bases and J lost 1, with 21 bases in between. Germline values: CDR1 LNHNV, CDR2 YYDKDF (reference sequence). The CDR3 runs 19 residues.

CDR3 protein: CASSPGQGGYEQYF. The DNA of the CDR3 is TGTGCCAGTAGTCCGGGACAGGGTGGCTACGAGCAGTACTTC. The V gene is TRBV19, the J gene TRBJ2-7; TRBD1 agrees at 9 bases. V lost 5 bases, J lost 3 bases, and 5 bases stayed unmatched. This CDR3 has 14 residues. Germline V gene sequence: CDR1 LNHDA, CDR2 SQIVND (reference sequence).

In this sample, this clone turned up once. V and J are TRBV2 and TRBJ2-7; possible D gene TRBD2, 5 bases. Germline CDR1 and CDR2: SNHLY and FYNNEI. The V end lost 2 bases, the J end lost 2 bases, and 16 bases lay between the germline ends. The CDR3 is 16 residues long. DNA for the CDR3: TGTGCCAGCAGTGAATTGGCGGGTCTACGAACCTACGAGCAGTACTTC. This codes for CASSELAGLRTYEQYF. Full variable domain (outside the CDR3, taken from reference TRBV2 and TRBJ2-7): EPEVTQTPSHQVTQMGQEVILRCVPISNHLYFYWYRQILGQKVEFLVSFYNNEISEKSEIFDDQFSVERPDGSNFTLKIRSTKLEDSAMYFCASSELAGLRTYEQYFGPGTRLTVT.